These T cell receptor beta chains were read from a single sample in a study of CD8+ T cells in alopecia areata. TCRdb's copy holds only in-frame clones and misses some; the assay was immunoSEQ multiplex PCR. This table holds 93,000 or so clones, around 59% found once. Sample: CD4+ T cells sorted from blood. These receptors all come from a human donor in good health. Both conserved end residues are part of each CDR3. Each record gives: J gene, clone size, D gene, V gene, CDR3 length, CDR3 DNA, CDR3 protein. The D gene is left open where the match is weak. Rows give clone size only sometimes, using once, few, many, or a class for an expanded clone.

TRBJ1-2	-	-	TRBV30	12	TGTGCCTGGAGTATAAACACCTATGGCTACACCTTC	CAWSINTYGYTF
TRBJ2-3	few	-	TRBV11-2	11	TGTGCCAGCAGCTTAGGTGATACGCAGTATTTT	CASSLGDTQYF
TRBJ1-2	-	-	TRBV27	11	TGTGCCAGCAGGGATTACTATGGCTACACCTTC	CASRDYYGYTF
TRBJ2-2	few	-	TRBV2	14	TGTGCCAGCAGTGAACAAGCGAACACCGGGGAGCTGTTTTTT	CASSEQANTGELFF
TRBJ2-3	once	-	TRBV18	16	TGTGCCAGCTCACTCCTGGAGGGGCTCAGCACAGATACGCAGTATTTT	CASSLLEGLSTDTQYF
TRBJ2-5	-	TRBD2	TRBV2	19	TGTGCCAGCAGCCCCAGGGGTAGCGGGGGGGCTGTTCTTCGAGAGACCCAGTACTTC	CASSPRGSGGAVLRETQYF
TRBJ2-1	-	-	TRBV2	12	TGTGCCAGCAGTGAGGACTACGGTGAGCAGTTCTTC	CASSEDYGEQFF
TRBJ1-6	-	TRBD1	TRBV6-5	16	TGTGCCAGCAGTTACTCGCTCCGCCAGGGGGCTTCACCCCTCCACTTT	CASSYSLRQGASPLHF
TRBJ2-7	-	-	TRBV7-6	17	TGTGCCAGCAGCTTAGCGTCGGGTGGGACGCCTTCCTACGAGCAGTACTTC	CASSLASGGTPSYEQYF
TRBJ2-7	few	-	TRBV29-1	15	TGCAGCGTTGCCGGATTGACAGGAAGGTCCGACGAGCAGTACTTC	CSVAGLTGRSDEQYF
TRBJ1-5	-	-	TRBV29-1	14	TGCAGCGTTGTTGTGGTGAGTGCGGCACGGGAGCAGCATTTT	CSVVVVSAAREQHF
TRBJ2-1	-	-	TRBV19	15	TGTGCCAGTAGTATACGCCAGGGTGTTTACAATGAGCAGTTCTTC	CASSIRQGVYNEQFF
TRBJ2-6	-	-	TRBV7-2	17	TGTGCCAGCAGCTTAATAGGGCGCCCCTCTGGGGCCAACGTCCTGACTTTC	CASSLIGRPSGANVLTF
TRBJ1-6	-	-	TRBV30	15	TGTGCCTGGACCCGCAAGACGGATTATAATTCACCCCTCCACTTT	CAWTRKTDYNSPLHF
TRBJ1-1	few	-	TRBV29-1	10	TGCAGCGTTGGGCCAGGCGGAGCTTTCTTT	CSVGPGGAFF
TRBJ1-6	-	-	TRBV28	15	TGTGCCAGCAGTTTACAAGCAGGGAGCCGCTCACCCCTCCACTTT	CASSLQAGSRSPLHF
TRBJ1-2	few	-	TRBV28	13	TGTGCCAGCAGTTTGGGAAGCCCATATGGCTACACCTTC	CASSLGSPYGYTF
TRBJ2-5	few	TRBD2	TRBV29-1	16	TGCAGCGTTGAAGATCCCCTAGCGGGGACTCAAGAGACCCAGTACTTC	CSVEDPLAGTQETQYF
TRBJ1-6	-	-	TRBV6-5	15	TGTGCCAGCAGTTACTCAGCAGTTTATAATTCACCCCTCCACTTT	CASSYSAVYNSPLHF
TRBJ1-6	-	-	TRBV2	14	TGTGCCAGCAGCGGACAGTCCACTAATTCACCCCTCCACTTT	CASSGQSTNSPLHF
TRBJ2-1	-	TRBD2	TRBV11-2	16	TGTGCCAGCAGCCCCGGCGGGCGGGGGGGCCACAATGAGCAGTTCTTC	CASSPGGRGGHNEQFF
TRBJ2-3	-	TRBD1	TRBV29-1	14	TGCAGCGTTGCGGGACAGGGGGAGACAGATACGCAGTATTTT	CSVAGQGETDTQYF
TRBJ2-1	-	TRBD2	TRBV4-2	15	TGTGCCAGCAGCCAAGCGGGGGGCTCCTACAATGAGCAGTTCTTC	CASSQAGGSYNEQFF
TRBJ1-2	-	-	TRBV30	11	TGTGCCTGGGACAGGAACTATGGCTACACCTTC	CAWDRNYGYTF
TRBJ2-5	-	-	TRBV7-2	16	TGTGCCAGCAGCGCCCCTGGCCCGATGTACCAAGAGACCCAGTACTTC	CASSAPGPMYQETQYF
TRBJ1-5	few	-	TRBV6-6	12	TGTGCCAGCAGTGACTACGATCAGCCCCAGCATTTT	CASSDYDQPQHF
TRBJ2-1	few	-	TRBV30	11	TGTGCCTGGAGTGTATACGGGGATCGGTTCTTC	CAWSVYGDRFF
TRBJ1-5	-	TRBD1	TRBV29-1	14	TGCAGCGCAGGGGGCGTGGGACCGAATCAGCCCCAGCATTTT	CSAGGVGPNQPQHF
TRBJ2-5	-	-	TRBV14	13	TGTGCCAGCAGCCAAGATCGAGGAGAGACCCAGTACTTC	CASSQDRGETQYF
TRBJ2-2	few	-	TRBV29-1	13	TGCAGCGTCCTCGAGCCTAACACCGGGGAGCTGTTTTTT	CSVLEPNTGELFF
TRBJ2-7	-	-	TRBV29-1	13	TGCAGCGTGGGGGGTCGGAGCTCCTACGAGCAGTACTTC	CSVGGRSSYEQYF
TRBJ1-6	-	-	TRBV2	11	TGTGCCAGCAGTGACGGCTCACCCCTCCACTTT	CASSDGSPLHF
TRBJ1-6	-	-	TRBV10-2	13	TGCGCCAGCAACAGGGACTATAATTCACCCCTCCACTTT	CASNRDYNSPLHF
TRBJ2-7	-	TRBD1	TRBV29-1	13	TGCAGCGGCGGTACCGGGACAGGGGGCGAGCAGTACTTC	CSGGTGTGGEQYF
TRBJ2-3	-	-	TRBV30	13	TGTGCCTGGAGTAACGTTCCCACAGATACGCAGTATTTT	CAWSNVPTDTQYF
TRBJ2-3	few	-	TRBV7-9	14	TGTGCCAGCAGCTCTCTGGCAGCCACGGGTACGCAGTATTTT	CASSSLAATGTQYF
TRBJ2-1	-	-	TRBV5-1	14	TGCGCCAGCAGCTTGGGACGAGTCATCAATGAGCAGTTCTTC	CASSLGRVINEQFF
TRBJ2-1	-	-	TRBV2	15	TGTGCCAGCAGTGATGAGGGCGGAGCCTACAATGAGCAGTTCTTC	CASSDEGGAYNEQFF
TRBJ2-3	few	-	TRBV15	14	TGTGCCACCAGCAGAGATGTCAGCGGAGATACGCAGTATTTT	CATSRDVSGDTQYF
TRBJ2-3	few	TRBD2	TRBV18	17	TGTGCCAGCTCACCTTGGACTAGCGGGGGGGCCGCAGATACGCAGTATTTT	CASSPWTSGGAADTQYF
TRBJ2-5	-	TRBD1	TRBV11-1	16	TGTGCCAGCAGCTATGCACAGGGGGCTGGAGTGGAGACCCAGTACTTC	CASSYAQGAGVETQYF
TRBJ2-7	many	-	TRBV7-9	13	TGTGCCAGCATTCGGGGAGAAACCTACGAGCAGTACTTC	CASIRGETYEQYF
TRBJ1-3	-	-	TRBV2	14	TGTGCCAGCAGTCGGGGGCACTCTGGAAACACCATATATTTT	CASSRGHSGNTIYF
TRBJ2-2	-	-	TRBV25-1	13	TGTGCCAGCAAAATTACAAACACCGGGGAGCTGTTTTTT	CASKITNTGELFF